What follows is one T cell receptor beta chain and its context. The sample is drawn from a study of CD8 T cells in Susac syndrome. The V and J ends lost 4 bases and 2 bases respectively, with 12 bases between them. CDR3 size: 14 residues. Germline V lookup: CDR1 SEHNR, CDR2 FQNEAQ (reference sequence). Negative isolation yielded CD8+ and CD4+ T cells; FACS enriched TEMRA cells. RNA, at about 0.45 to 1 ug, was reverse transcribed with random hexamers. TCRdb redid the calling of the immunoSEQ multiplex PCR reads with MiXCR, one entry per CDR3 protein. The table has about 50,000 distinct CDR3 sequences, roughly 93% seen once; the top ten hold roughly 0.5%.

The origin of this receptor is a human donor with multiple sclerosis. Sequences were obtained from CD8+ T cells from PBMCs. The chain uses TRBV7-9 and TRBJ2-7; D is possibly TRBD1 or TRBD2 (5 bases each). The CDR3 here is CASSWDGVTYEQYF. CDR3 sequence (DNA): TGTGCCAGCAGCTGGGACGGAGTTACCTACGAGCAGTACTTC.